The rows below give T cell receptor beta chains drawn from one sample of a study of T cell responses to AZD1222 COVID-19 vaccine. The data were produced by immunoSEQ multiplex PCR, yet TCRdb's version contains in-frame clones alone and is incomplete. This table has more than 110,000 clones, around 93% appearing once. Source: peripheral blood, taken on day 0 of AZD1222 vaccination. Receptor source: an adult in good health. The CDR3 runs from the conserved cysteine through the conserved F or W. D genes are given only for firm matches. Size is stated for part of the rows, as once, few or many counts, or as a class when the clone is expanded.

TRBV4-3	NA	few	TRBJ1-2	TGCGCCAGCAGCCAAGGGGTTCAGGGTATTAACTATGGCTACACCTTC	CASSQGVQGINYGYTF
TRBV27	NA	NA	TRBJ1-1	TGTGCCAGCAGAAAGACAGATATAGACACTGAAGCTTTCTTT	CASRKTDIDTEAFF
TRBV13	NA	NA	TRBJ2-1	TGTGCCAGCAGGTCTCTGGCGGGGAGGTCCTACAATGAGCAGTTCTTC	CASRSLAGRSYNEQFF
TRBV27	NA	NA	TRBJ2-2	TGTGCCAGCACCCGTGGGTTGAACACCGGGGAGCTGTTTTTT	CASTRGLNTGELFF
TRBV10-2	TRBD2	once	TRBJ2-1	TGCGCCAGCAGTGAGCTAGGGACTAGCGGGAGGAATGAGCAGTTCTTC	CASSELGTSGRNEQFF
TRBV7-9	NA	NA	TRBJ1-3	TGTGCCAGCAGCTTAAGGGCAGAAGGAAACACCATATATTTT	CASSLRAEGNTIYF
TRBV5-1	NA	NA	TRBJ2-2	TGCGCCAGCAGCTTGGTCCCCATGTCGGGAGGGGAGCTGTTTTTT	CASSLVPMSGGELFF
TRBV28	NA	NA	TRBJ2-7	TGTGCCAGCAGTCCCTGGGGTAGCGGAAGCTCCTACGAGCAGTACTTC	CASSPWGSGSSYEQYF
TRBV5-6	NA	few	TRBJ1-2	TGTGCCAGCAGCTTGGCCCCGACAGGAGGATATGGCTACACCTTC	CASSLAPTGGYGYTF
TRBV6-5	NA	NA	TRBJ1-5	TGTGCCAGCAGTTACAGCAGGGGCGAACAGCCCCAGCATTTT	CASSYSRGEQPQHF
TRBV15	NA	NA	TRBJ2-1	TGTGCCACCAGCAGAGAGATCGGGGGTCGGTTGAATGAGCAGTTCTTC	CATSREIGGRLNEQFF
TRBV6-6	TRBD1	NA	TRBJ1-4	TGTGCCAGCAGGAAGGGGGCGATGGGTGAAAAACTGTTTTTT	CASRKGAMGEKLFF
TRBV5-5	NA	NA	TRBJ2-7	TGTGCCAGCAGCTTGGCAGGGGGGTCCACCTACGAGCAGTACTTC	CASSLAGGSTYEQYF
TRBV19	NA	NA	TRBJ1-3	TGTGCCAGTAGTTCAGCCAGACTCTCTGGAAACACCATATATTTT	CASSSARLSGNTIYF
TRBV11-1	NA	NA	TRBJ1-2	TGTGCCAGCAGCTTAGAGGCTAACTATGGCTACACCTTC	CASSLEANYGYTF
TRBV2	NA	NA	TRBJ1-3	TGTGCCAGCAGTCCCAGAGGGTTCGGCTCTGGAAACACCATATATTTT	CASSPRGFGSGNTIYF
TRBV6-5	NA	NA	TRBJ2-7	TGTGCCAGCAGTTATCTCGGCCGGGGCTACGAGCAGTACTTC	CASSYLGRGYEQYF
TRBV18	TRBD2	NA	TRBJ2-7	TGTGCCAGCTCTCCCGGGGAGGGAGAAGCCTACGAGCAGTACTTC	CASSPGEGEAYEQYF
TRBV5-5	NA	NA	TRBJ1-5	TGTGCCAGCAGCCGGGACATTTATCAGCCCCAGCATTTT	CASSRDIYQPQHF
TRBV9	TRBD1	NA	TRBJ1-6	TGTGCCAGCAGCGTAGGAGGGACAGCAAATTCACCCCTCCACTTT	CASSVGGTANSPLHF
TRBV25-1	NA	NA	TRBJ2-3	TGTGCCAGCACGTGGACAGATAATACGCAGTATTTT	CASTWTDNTQYF
TRBV7-3	TRBD2	NA	TRBJ2-5	TGTGCCAGCAGCTTAACGAGGCCCGCTAGCGGGGGGTCCCAAGAGACCCAGTACTTC	CASSLTRPASGGSQETQYF
TRBV11-3	TRBD2	few	TRBJ2-7	TGTGCCAGCAGCCCTCGACTAGCGGGGGAGAACGAGCAGTACTTC	CASSPRLAGENEQYF
TRBV5-1	NA	NA	TRBJ1-1	TGCGCCAGCAGCTTGCGAGGGACTGAAGCTTTCTTT	CASSLRGTEAFF
TRBV11-3	NA	NA	TRBJ2-2	TGTGCCAGCAGCCACAGACTCCAAAACCCCACCGGGGAGCTGTTTTTT	CASSHRLQNPTGELFF
TRBV3-1/TRBV3-2	NA	once	TRBJ1-2	TGTGCCAGCAGCCAAGGTGGTCAGGGCGCTAACTATGGCTACACCTTC	CASSQGGQGANYGYTF
TRBV27	NA	NA	TRBJ2-5	TGTGCCAGCGGGGGGCGGGCAGGGACCCAGTACTTC	CASGGRAGTQYF
TRBV5-1	TRBD2	NA	TRBJ2-5	TGCGCCAGCAGCGCGGGACTAGCGGGAGACGGAGAGACCCAGTACTTC	CASSAGLAGDGETQYF